A selection of T cell receptor beta chains follows, all from one sample in a study of blood T cell repertoires in COVID-19. The method was immunoSEQ multiplex PCR; TCRdb's version includes in-frame clones alone and lacks a portion of them. The sample contains some 270,000 clones, 86% of which appear only once. Sequencing was performed on peripheral blood. These receptor sequences come from a woman at least 80 years old with COVID-19, enrolled during active disease. The CDR3 runs from the conserved cysteine through the conserved F or W. The order of the fields is D gene, clone size, V gene, J gene, CDR3 DNA, CDR3 protein. The D gene is left open where the match is weak. Clone size is not always given. Where it is, it says once, few, many or a class for expanded clones.

D: TRBD1
size: .
V: TRBV28
J: TRBJ1-3
DNA: TGTGCCAGCAGCCGAATAAGACAGACAGGGTCTGGAAACACCATATATTTT
CDR3: CASSRIRQTGSGNTIYF

D: .
size: once
V: TRBV29-1
J: TRBJ1-1
DNA: TGCAGCCCCTCGAGCACTGAAGCTTTCTTT
CDR3: CSPSSTEAFF

D: .
size: once
V: TRBV27
J: TRBJ1-6
DNA: TGTGCCAGCAGTTTCCAGGGGTTAAGCTCCTATAATTCACCCCTCCACTTT
CDR3: CASSFQGLSSYNSPLHF

D: .
size: .
V: TRBV7-8
J: TRBJ1-3
DNA: TGTGCCAGCAGCTTAGCGCAACGCGACTCTGGAAACACCATATATTTT
CDR3: CASSLAQRDSGNTIYF

D: .
size: once
V: TRBV13
J: TRBJ2-3
DNA: TGTGCCAGCAGCTTAGGCGGCGGGGGCCCCACAGATACGCAGTATTTT
CDR3: CASSLGGGGPTDTQYF

D: TRBD2
size: .
V: TRBV27
J: TRBJ2-1
DNA: TGTGCCAGCAGTTTATGGGGGGGCTCCTACAATGAGCAGTTCTTC
CDR3: CASSLWGGSYNEQFF

D: TRBD1
size: few
V: TRBV6-5
J: TRBJ1-2
DNA: TGTGCCAGCAGTTTGACAGGGGAGGGGTATGGCTACACCTTC
CDR3: CASSLTGEGYGYTF

D: .
size: .
V: TRBV7-3
J: TRBJ1-1
DNA: TGTGCCAGCAGCTTCGGACAGTTGTCTGAAGCTTTCTTT
CDR3: CASSFGQLSEAFF

D: TRBD1
size: .
V: TRBV18
J: TRBJ1-2
DNA: TGTGCCAGCTCAGATCTTCCGGGACAGGGAGTTGGTGGCTACACCTTC
CDR3: CASSDLPGQGVGGYTF

D: TRBD1
size: once
V: TRBV29-1
J: TRBJ1-2
DNA: TGCAGCGTCCGCTGGCAGGGGGCAAGTGGTGGCTACACCTTC
CDR3: CSVRWQGASGGYTF

D: .
size: .
V: TRBV5-8
J: TRBJ1-1
DNA: TGTGCCAGCGAGTCCTGGCGGGACACTGAAGCTTTCTTT
CDR3: CASESWRDTEAFF

D: .
size: .
V: TRBV5-1
J: TRBJ2-2
DNA: TGCGCCAGCACCCATTACAGAGCTTCGAACACCGGGGAGCTGTTTTTT
CDR3: CASTHYRASNTGELFF

D: .
size: .
V: TRBV2
J: TRBJ2-1
DNA: TGTGCCAGCAGTGTGGGGGCGGGCTACAATGAGCAGTTCTTC
CDR3: CASSVGAGYNEQFF

D: TRBD1
size: .
V: TRBV7-9
J: TRBJ1-4
DNA: TGTGCCAGCAGCTTAGCGGTCCGGGACAGGGGAAATGAAAAACTGTTTTTT
CDR3: CASSLAVRDRGNEKLFF

D: .
size: .
V: TRBV12-3/TRBV12-4
J: TRBJ2-7
DNA: TGTGCCAGCAGTTTAAGCGCCGGAGGCGAGCAGTACTTC
CDR3: CASSLSAGGEQYF

D: .
size: .
V: TRBV30
J: TRBJ1-5
DNA: TGTGCCTGGAGTACAGGGTTGGATCAGCCCCAGCATTTT
CDR3: CAWSTGLDQPQHF

D: .
size: .
V: TRBV7-2
J: TRBJ2-5
DNA: TGTGCCAGCAGCTTAGCGGGTAGCCAGGGTGGAAAGACCCAGTACTTC
CDR3: CASSLAGSQGGKTQYF

D: .
size: once
V: TRBV4-1
J: TRBJ1-1
DNA: TGCGCCAGCAGCCATGGATCAGGGAACACTGAAGCTTTCTTT
CDR3: CASSHGSGNTEAFF

D: TRBD2
size: .
V: TRBV24-1
J: TRBJ2-3
DNA: TGTGCCACCAGTGCTTCGGGACTAGCGGGGGGGGGCACAGATACGCAGTATTTT
CDR3: CATSASGLAGGGTDTQYF

D: .
size: once
V: TRBV6-5
J: TRBJ1-6
DNA: TGTGCCAGCAGTTACGACCCAGGCTCCTATAATTCACCCCTCCACTTT
CDR3: CASSYDPGSYNSPLHF

D: .
size: .
V: TRBV27
J: TRBJ1-6
DNA: TGTGCCAGCAGGTGGACACTGGAAAATTCACCCCTCCACTTT
CDR3: CASRWTLENSPLHF

D: .
size: .
V: TRBV12-3/TRBV12-4
J: TRBJ1-2
DNA: TGTGCCAGCAGACCAACGGGGAACTATGGCTACACCTTC
CDR3: CASRPTGNYGYTF

D: .
size: .
V: TRBV11-2
J: TRBJ1-1
DNA: TGTGCCAGCAGCCCCAGCCGGCGGTCCACTGAAGCTTTCTTT
CDR3: CASSPSRRSTEAFF

D: .
size: .
V: TRBV5-1
J: TRBJ2-3
DNA: TGCGCCAGCAGCTTGTTGCCTTCGCCTACCACAGATACGCAGTATTTT
CDR3: CASSLLPSPTTDTQYF

D: TRBD1
size: .
V: TRBV28
J: TRBJ2-1
DNA: TGTGCCAGCAGCAGCGGACAGGGGGGGACCTACAATGAGCAGTTCTTC
CDR3: CASSSGQGGTYNEQFF

D: .
size: .
V: TRBV10-3
J: TRBJ2-5
DNA: TGTGCCACCTCCGGACTAGGGGGAGAGACCCAGTACTTC
CDR3: CATSGLGGETQYF

D: TRBD1
size: .
V: TRBV19
J: TRBJ1-1
DNA: TGTGCCAGTAGTCCGACAGGGTCTAACACTGAAGCTTTCTTT
CDR3: CASSPTGSNTEAFF

D: TRBD2
size: .
V: TRBV5-4
J: TRBJ2-1
DNA: TGTGCCAGCAGCTATACTAGCGGGGGGTACAATGAGCAGTTCTTC
CDR3: CASSYTSGGYNEQFF

D: TRBD2
size: .
V: TRBV6-2/TRBV6-3
J: TRBJ2-1
DNA: TGTGCCAGCAGTTACTCGGGGCGGGGGGTTTACAATGAGCAGTTCTTC
CDR3: CASSYSGRGVYNEQFF

D: .
size: .
V: TRBV4-1
J: TRBJ1-1
DNA: TGCGCCAGCAACGTTGAAGGGGTAATTTCCACTGAAGCTTTCTTT
CDR3: CASNVEGVISTEAFF

D: .
size: .
V: TRBV7-3
J: TRBJ1-1
DNA: TGTGCCAGCAGTGAGGGTTCGACTGAAGCTTTCTTT
CDR3: CASSEGSTEAFF

D: .
size: .
V: TRBV28
J: TRBJ2-2
DNA: TGTGCCAGCAGTGCAGGGTTCGGGGAGCTGTTTTTT
CDR3: CASSAGFGELFF

D: .
size: .
V: TRBV9
J: TRBJ1-1
DNA: TGTGCCAGCAGCGTAGAACCGACAGACACTGAAGCTTTCTTT
CDR3: CASSVEPTDTEAFF

D: .
size: .
V: TRBV5-1
J: TRBJ1-2
DNA: TGCGCCAGCAGCTTAGGCCAGGGTAACTATGGCTACACCTTC
CDR3: CASSLGQGNYGYTF

D: .
size: once
V: TRBV6-6
J: TRBJ2-3
DNA: TGTGCCAGCAGCCTCCTACAGGGAAATACGCAGTATTTT
CDR3: CASSLLQGNTQYF

D: .
size: .
V: TRBV9
J: TRBJ1-2
DNA: TGTGCCAGCACTCGAAGCCAGGGACTCTATGGCTACACCTTC
CDR3: CASTRSQGLYGYTF

D: TRBD1
size: .
V: TRBV6-5
J: TRBJ1-1
DNA: TGTGCCAGCAGGACGACAGGGGTTGGCACTGAAGCTTTCTTT
CDR3: CASRTTGVGTEAFF

D: TRBD1
size: .
V: TRBV5-1
J: TRBJ1-2
DNA: TGCGCCAGCAGCTGGCAAACCCCTGGGACAGATGGCTACACCTTC
CDR3: CASSWQTPGTDGYTF

D: .
size: .
V: TRBV5-6
J: TRBJ1-6
DNA: TGTGCCAGCAGCTTCAGTTCAGGGTCGGGGGTTTATAATTCACCCCTCCACTTT
CDR3: CASSFSSGSGVYNSPLHF

D: .
size: .
V: TRBV3-1/TRBV3-2
J: TRBJ2-1
DNA: TGTGCCAGCAGCCTATCGCGTTTAGAGCAGTTCTTC
CDR3: CASSLSRLEQFF

D: .
size: few
V: TRBV7-9
J: TRBJ1-6
DNA: TGTGCCAGCAGCTTAGCGGGCCCTAATGGTTCACCCCTCCACTTT
CDR3: CASSLAGPNGSPLHF

D: .
size: .
V: TRBV5-1
J: TRBJ1-2
DNA: TGCGCCAGCAGCTTGGATGGAGGTCTGGGCTATGGCTACACCTTC
CDR3: CASSLDGGLGYGYTF

D: TRBD2
size: .
V: TRBV5-6
J: TRBJ2-1
DNA: TGTGCCAGCAGCTTGGCCCAGGGAGGGATTTTTGGGGAGCAGTTCTTC
CDR3: CASSLAQGGIFGEQFF

D: .
size: .
V: TRBV7-9
J: TRBJ1-1
DNA: TGTGCCAGCAGCTTAGGGGGCTTGAACACTGAAGCTTTCTTT
CDR3: CASSLGGLNTEAFF

D: .
size: few
V: TRBV6-4
J: TRBJ1-2
DNA: TGTGCCAGCAGAACAGGGACGGGGGGCTACACCTTC
CDR3: CASRTGTGGYTF